Presented here are 30 T cell receptor beta chains from one specimen sequenced in a study of shared clonotypes between healthy human individuals. The table came from immunoSEQ multiplex PCR; TCRdb's copy has only in-frame clones and leaves some out. The table shows roughly 1,500,000 clones, with roughly 98% occurring only once. Sequencing was carried out using naive CD4+ T cells sorted from blood. Subset denoted: CD45RA+ positively selected. Source of these receptors: a man younger than 45 in good health.

This chain joins TRBV9 and TRBJ2-1; 11 bases agree with TRBD2. In germline, CDR1 is SGDLS, CDR2 YYNGEE. The CDR3 loop spans 18 amino acids. V lost 0 bases and J lost 1; bases outside the gene matches: 6. CDR3 nucleotides: TGTGCCAGCAGCGTAGCTGCTAGCGGGAGGACTTCCTACAATGAGCAGTTCTTC. Its protein is CASSVAASGRTSYNEQFF. Based on the CDR3 plus reference TRBV9 and TRBJ2-1, the full variable domain is DSGVTQTPKHLITATGQRVTLRCSPRSGDLSVYWYQQSLDQGLQFLIQYYNGEERAKGNILERFSAQQFPDLHSELNLSSLELGDSALYFCASSVAASGRTSYNEQFFGPGTRLTVL.

V and J are TRBV19 and TRBJ2-3; no clear D gene. Germline CDR1 reads LNHDA; CDR2 reads SQIVND (reference sequence). The CDR3 consists of 17 residues. Trimming pared 5 bases from V and 0 bases from J, leaving 18 bases between. CDR3 amino acids: CASSFVGPQPSTDTQYF. For the CDR3, the DNA is TGTGCCAGTAGTTTCGTAGGGCCCCAACCTAGCACAGATACGCAGTATTTT. Supplemented by reference TRBV19 and TRBJ2-3, the full variable domain reads DGGITQSPKYLFRKEGQNVTLSCEQNLNHDAMYWYRQDPGQGLRLIYYSQIVNDFQKGDIAEGYSVSREKKESFPLTVTSAQKNPTAFYLCASSFVGPQPSTDTQYFGPGTRLTVL.

The rearrangement uses TRBV7-9 and TRBJ2-1; 8 bases match TRBD1. From germline, CDR1 is SEHNR and CDR2 FQNEAQ (reference sequence). The CDR3 runs to 16 residues. With V trimmed by 4 bases and J by 0 bases, 5 bases remained unmatched. The CDR3 region has the DNA TGTGCCAGCAGCTCCGGACAGGGCTACTCCTACAATGAGCAGTTCTTC. This gives the protein CASSSGQGYSYNEQFF.

The rearrangement joins TRBV6-5 to TRBJ2-1; D gene ambiguous. This CDR3 is built from 15 residues. V was trimmed by 4 bases and J by 0 bases, leaving 10 bases between them. CDR1 and CDR2 (germline): MNHEY, SVGAGI. The CDR3 region has the DNA TGTGCCAGCAGTTTTGAACCTAGCTCCTACAATGAGCAGTTCTTC. It codes for CASSFEPSSYNEQFF.

To note about this clone: The identical CDR3 is also encoded by other nucleotide sequences in the sample. The chain is built from TRBV5-4 and TRBJ1-1, with D hard to call. CDR3 size: 14 residues. Trimming removed 4 bases at V and 0 bases at J, with 10 bases between. Germline CDR1 reads SGHNT; CDR2 reads YYREEE (reference sequence). Here the CDR3 reads CASSVAGMNTEAFF. The DNA of the CDR3 is TGTGCCAGCAGCGTAGCCGGGATGAACACTGAAGCTTTCTTT.

The rearrangement uses TRBV6-5 and TRBJ1-2; 7 nucleotides align to TRBD1. The CDR3 contains 15 residues. Losses at the gene ends were 0 bases for V and 7 bases for J; bases not matched to a gene: 8. The germline V gene encodes CDR1 MNHEY and CDR2 SVGAGI. The CDR3 DNA sequence: TGTGCCAGCAGTTACTCGAAAGGGGGCGGACTTGGCTACACCTTC. It specifies CASSYSKGGGLGYTF.

This chain uses TRBV14 with TRBJ2-1; D is perhaps TRBD2 (6 bases). This CDR3 comprises 17 residues. Deletions cut 2 bases from V and 5 bases from J, with 19 bases between. From germline, CDR1 is SGHDN and CDR2 FVKESK. CDR3 DNA: TGTGCCAGCAGCCAATTCCCGACTAGAAGAGGCGACAATGAGCAGTTCTTC. It yields the protein CASSQFPTRRGDNEQFF.

The CDR3 nucleotides are TGTGCCAGCAGCCCAGCGGGTTGGGGCACAGATACGCAGTATTTT. It is translated as CASSPAGWGTDTQYF. This chain joins TRBV5-8 and TRBJ2-3; D possibly corresponds to TRBD2 (6 bases). This CDR3 contains 15 residues. Germline V gene data show CDR1 as SGHTS and CDR2 as YDEGEE. With 4 bases removed from V and 1 base from J, the gap between germline ends came to 13 bases.

Details on this clone: The same CDR3 is also encoded by other DNA sequences in this sample. The J gene is TRBJ2-1, the V gene TRBV5-1; 9 bases are a match to TRBD1. There are 15 residues in the CDR3. Per germline, CDR1 SGHRS and CDR2 YFSETQ. V shed 4 bases and J 8 bases; nucleotides not matched to a gene: 10. CDR3 loop: CASSLLGQGIYEQFF. CDR3 coding DNA: TGCGCCAGCAGCCTACTGGGACAGGGTATCTATGAGCAGTTCTTC.

This clone has only one observation. This chain uses TRBV9 with TRBJ1-1; weak D call: TRBD1 (5 bases). Trimming removed 4 bases at V and 7 bases at J, with 23 bases between. The CDR3 extends over 16 amino acids. Germline V lookup: CDR1 SGDLS, CDR2 YYNGEE. CDR3 in DNA: TGTGCCAGCAGCTCTGTAGGAGGGACCGCTGTTCATGAAGCTTTCTTT. Translated, it gives CASSSVGGTAVHEAFF.

This clone was seen once. V usage is TRBV7-9 and J usage is TRBJ2-5, with a tentative D call TRBD1 (6 bases). In germline, CDR1 is SEHNR, CDR2 FQNEAQ (reference sequence). V was cut by 2 bases and J by 2 bases, with 12 bases left in between. The CDR3 has 15 amino acids. CDR3 sequence reads: CASSLIGQGQETQYF. In DNA, the CDR3 is TGTGCCAGCAGCTTAATCGGCCAGGGGCAAGAGACCCAGTACTTC.

The V call is TRBV7-2, the J call TRBJ2-1; no clear D gene. V lost 5 bases and J lost 2, with 10 bases in between. Germline V lookup: CDR1 SGHTA, CDR2 FQGNSA. This CDR3 region has 14 residues. The CDR3 spells CASSPRSPYNEQFF. Here the CDR3 DNA reads TGTGCCAGCAGCCCCCGGAGCCCCTACAATGAGCAGTTCTTC. Full variable domain (outside the CDR3, taken from reference TRBV7-2 and TRBJ2-1): GAGVSQSPSNKVTEKGKDVELRCDPISGHTALYWYRQSLGQGLEFLIYFQGNSAPDKSGLPSDRFSAERTGGSVSTLTIQRTQQEDSAVYLCASSPRSPYNEQFFGPGTRLTVL.

The gene calls are TRBV2 and TRBJ1-5; D is unclear. Germline V CDR1 and CDR2: SNHLY, FYNNEI. Trimming cost V 4 bases and J 4 bases, with 8 bases left between them. This CDR3 region has 13 residues. The CDR3 loop is CASSGPANQPQHF. CDR3 sequence (DNA): TGTGCCAGCAGTGGCCCAGCGAATCAGCCCCAGCATTTT.

The chain links TRBV10-3 to TRBJ2-1, with 12 bases fitting TRBD2. The V gene end was trimmed by 7 bases and the J gene end by 5 bases; junction bases not matched to a gene: 6. The CDR3 contains 15 residues. Germline CDR1 reads ENHRY; CDR2 reads SYGVKD. For the CDR3, the DNA is TGTGCCATCAATCCGGGACTAGCGGGCAACAATGAGCAGTTCTTC. Amino acid sequence: CAINPGLAGNNEQFF.

V is TRBV11-2 and J is TRBJ2-5, with D uncertain. CDR3 size: 13 residues. The V end was cut by 1 base, the J end by 2 bases, with 5 bases between. Germline assignment: CDR1 SGHAT and CDR2 FQNNGV. CDR3 DNA sequence: TGTGCCAGCAGCTTAGTTAGGCAAGAGACCCAGTACTTC. It translates to CASSLVRQETQYF.

The chain carries TRBV5-1 and TRBJ1-4, with a tentative D call TRBD1 (5 bases). Germline V gene sequence: CDR1 SGHRS, CDR2 YFSETQ. V lost 4 bases to trimming and J lost 5 bases, with 18 bases between them. The CDR3 contains 16 residues. CDR3 bases: TGCGCCAGCAGCCCGAAGAACCGGGACGGAAATGAAAAACTGTTTTTT. Its translation: CASSPKNRDGNEKLFF.

The chain is built from TRBV19 and TRBJ1-5, with D possibly being TRBD1 (5 bases). The V end lost 0 bases, the J end lost 5 bases, and 11 bases lay between the germline ends. Germline-derived CDR1 and CDR2 are LNHDA and SQIVND (reference sequence). The CDR3 totals 15 residues. In nucleotides, the CDR3 is TGTGCCAGTAGTATAGATCAGGGTCGGGATCAGCCCCAGCATTTT. This gives the protein CASSIDQGRDQPQHF.

Regarding this clone: Other DNA sequences in the same sample also yield this CDR3. This rearrangement joins TRBV5-1 to TRBJ2-1; the D is unclear. CDR3 size: 13 residues. Germline V gene lookup returns CDR1 SGHRS and CDR2 YFSETQ. Trimming removed 4 bases at V and 2 bases at J, with 7 bases between. CDR3 in amino acids: CASSRETYNEQFF. The DNA of the CDR3 is TGCGCCAGCAGCAGGGAAACCTACAATGAGCAGTTCTTC.

The genes are TRBV7-2 and TRBJ2-3; TRBD1 matches at 7 bases. Losses at the gene ends were 1 base for V and 5 bases for J; bases not matched to a gene: 6. Germline V gene sequence: CDR1 SGHTA, CDR2 FQGNSA. The CDR3 has 15 amino acids. Here the CDR3 reads CASSLGWGTVDTQYF. CDR3 in DNA: TGTGCCAGCAGCTTAGGTTGGGGGACAGTAGATACGCAGTATTTT.

The chain links TRBV6-5 to TRBJ1-1; D not certain. Germline loops: CDR1 MNHEY, CDR2 SVGAGI. This CDR3 is built from 13 residues. The V and J ends lost 2 bases and 9 bases respectively, with 13 bases between them. The CDR3 DNA reads TGTGCCAGCAGTTACGGTCCGGAGGGAAAAGCTTTCTTT. As protein: CASSYGPEGKAFF.

This clone was recorded only once. The rearrangement uses TRBV12-5 and TRBJ1-2; D is possibly TRBD1 (6 bases). Trimming removed 0 bases at V and 2 bases at J, with 13 bases between. This CDR3 has 16 residues. Germline V CDR1 and CDR2: LGHNT, FRNRAP. The CDR3 loop is CASGLVLQGRNYGYTF. The CDR3 DNA is TGTGCTAGTGGTTTGGTCCTACAGGGAAGGAACTATGGCTACACCTTC.

V is TRBV21-1 and J is TRBJ2-5. TRBV21-1 is assigned pseudogene status. CDR3 length: 18 residues. CDR3 nucleotides: TGTGCCAGCAGCAAAATAAAGGGTTTATGGGGTAGAGAAGAGACCCAGTACTTC. Its translation is CASSKIKGLWGREETQYF.

This clone was picked up one time. The J gene is TRBJ2-1, the V gene TRBV5-4; 14 nucleotides align to TRBD2. The ends lost 4 bases at V and 12 bases at J; junction bases unmatched: 18. This CDR3 has 18 residues. The germline V gene encodes CDR1 SGHNT and CDR2 YYREEE (reference sequence). Written as DNA, the CDR3 is TGTGCCAGCAGCCCGCTTGGGGGGGGACTAGCGGGAGTAGATGTGCAGTTCTTC. Translated: CASSPLGGGLAGVDVQFF.

This chain joins TRBV20-1 and TRBJ2-7; D is undetermined. Germline-derived CDR1 and CDR2 are DFQATT and SNEGSKA (reference sequence). V gave up 5 bases and J gave up 3 bases, with 5 bases separating them. The CDR3 is made up of 10 amino acids. The CDR3 is CSAGDYEQYF. The CDR3 nucleotides are TGCAGTGCTGGGGACTACGAGCAGTACTTC.

CDR3 sequence: CASSVDPGRGEPQHF. In DNA, the CDR3 is TGTGCCAGCAGCGTGGATCCGGGACGGGGAGAGCCCCAGCATTTT. The V gene is TRBV9, the J gene TRBJ1-5, with D possibly TRBD1 on 5 matching bases. Per germline, CDR1 SGDLS and CDR2 YYNGEE. CDR3 length: 15 residues. The V end lost 2 bases, the J end lost 8 bases, and 17 bases lay between the germline ends.

The chain combines TRBV5-1 with TRBJ2-7; 14 nucleotides match TRBD2. The CDR3 is 16 residues long. V lost 8 bases to trimming and J lost 4 bases; unmatched junction nucleotides: 11. Germline V gene data show CDR1 as SGHRS and CDR2 as YFSETQ. The CDR3 sequence is CASRGTSGSWPYEQYF. The CDR3 DNA reads TGCGCCAGTCGGGGGACTAGCGGGAGTTGGCCTTACGAGCAGTACTTC.

This clone was recorded once. The J gene is TRBJ2-7, the V gene TRBV9, with 14 positions matching TRBD2. CDR1 is SGDLS, CDR2 YYNGEE, per germline. The CDR3 consists of 17 residues. Unmatched junction bases numbered 7, after V lost 3 bases and J lost 2 bases. CDR3 in amino acids: CASSGGTSGSHPYEQYF. The CDR3 DNA is TGTGCCAGCAGCGGGGGGACTAGCGGGAGTCACCCCTACGAGCAGTACTTC.

V and J are TRBV25-1 and TRBJ1-3; D is unclear. Per germline, CDR1 MGHDK and CDR2 SYGVNS. CDR3 length: 13 residues. Trimming cost V 6 bases and J 1 base, with 7 bases left between them. Here the CDR3 reads CASRQSSGNTIYF. The CDR3 DNA follows: TGTGCCAGCAGGCAATCATCTGGAAACACCATATATTTT. Full variable domain (outside the CDR3, taken from reference TRBV25-1 and TRBJ1-3): EADIYQTPRYLVIGTGKKITLECSQTMGHDKMYWYQQDPGMELHLIHYSYGVNSTEKGDLSSESTVSRIRTEHFPLTLESARPSHTSQYLCASRQSSGNTIYFGEGSWLTVV.

CDR3: CASSPPLLTGELFF. CDR3 in DNA: TGTGCCAGCAGTCCCCCGTTACTAACCGGGGAGCTGTTTTTT. The chain recombines TRBV6-5 with TRBJ2-2; D remains ambiguous. Deletions cut 5 bases from V and 5 bases from J, with 12 bases between. This CDR3 has 14 residues. Germline V gene lookup returns CDR1 MNHEY and CDR2 SVGAGI.

The chain has TRBV29-1 and TRBJ2-3, with 7 bases identical to TRBD1. The CDR3 is made up of 13 amino acids. After removal of 7 bases from V and 6 bases from J, the junction contained 10 bases not matched to a gene. From germline, CDR1 is SQVTM and CDR2 ANQGSEA. DNA of the CDR3: TGCAGCGGTGGGTCCTACAGGGGTGATACGCAGTATTTT. Translating gives CSGGSYRGDTQYF.